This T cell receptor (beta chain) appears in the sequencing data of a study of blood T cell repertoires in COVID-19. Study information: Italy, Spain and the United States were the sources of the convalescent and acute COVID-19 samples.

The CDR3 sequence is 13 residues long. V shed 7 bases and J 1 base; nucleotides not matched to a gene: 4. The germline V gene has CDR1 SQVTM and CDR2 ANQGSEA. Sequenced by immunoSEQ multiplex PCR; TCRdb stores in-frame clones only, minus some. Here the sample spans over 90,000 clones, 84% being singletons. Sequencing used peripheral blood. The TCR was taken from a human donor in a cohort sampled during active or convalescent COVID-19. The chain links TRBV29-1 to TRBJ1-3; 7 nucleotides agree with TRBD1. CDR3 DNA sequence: TGCAGCGCCTGGACAGGTTCTGGAAACACCATATATTTT. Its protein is CSAWTGSGNTIYF. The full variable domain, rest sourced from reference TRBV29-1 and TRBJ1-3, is SAVISQKPSRDICQRGTSLTIQCQVDSQVTMMFWYRQQPGQSLTLIATANQGSEATYESGFVIDKFPISRPNLTFSTLTVSNMSPEDSSIYLCSAWTGSGNTIYFGEGSWLTVV.